One sample yielded the 30 T cell receptor beta chains listed below, sequenced in a study of cytomegalovirus exposure and HLA in healthy donors. The method was immunoSEQ multiplex PCR; TCRdb's version includes in-frame clones alone and lacks a portion of them. The sample lists approximately 140,000 clones, just over 85% occurring once. What was sequenced was PBMCs. The receptors derive from a woman aged 18-29 years in good health and CMV-seropositive.

This chain links TRBV7-3 with TRBJ2-5; the D gene is possibly TRBD2 (5 bases). Looked up from germline, CDR1 is SGHTA and CDR2 is FQGTGA. V was cut by 8 bases and J by 5 bases, with 15 bases left in between. The CDR3 has 13 amino acids. CDR3: CASGIGGSETQYF. Here the CDR3 DNA reads TGTGCCAGCGGGATAGGAGGATCGGAGACCCAGTACTTC.

V is TRBV28 and J is TRBJ2-7, with TRBD1 matching over 7 bases. V lost 8 bases and J lost 4; bases outside the gene matches: 8. This CDR3 has 13 residues. Germline V CDR1 and CDR2: MDHEN, SYDVKM. In nucleotides, the CDR3 is TGTGCCAGCCAACGGGACAGAAAGTACGAGCAGTACTTC. Amino acid sequence: CASQRDRKYEQYF.

This chain links TRBV2 with TRBJ2-6; perhaps TRBD1 as D (6 bases). There are 17 residues in the CDR3. The germline CDR1 and CDR2 sequences are SNHLY and FYNNEI. V was trimmed by 9 bases and J by 0 bases, leaving 18 bases between them. Here the CDR3 reads CASHRQDLFSGANVLTF. CDR3 nucleotides: TGTGCCAGTCACAGACAGGACCTCTTCTCTGGGGCCAACGTCCTGACTTTC.

Only a few counts were recorded for this clone. The chain is built from TRBV7-2 and TRBJ1-2; D gene uncertain. Per the germline V gene, CDR1 is SGHTA and CDR2 is FQGNSA. CDR3 length: 15 residues. The V gene lost 4 bases and the J gene lost 5 bases, with 17 bases spanning the gap. This CDR3 reads CASSSPRAVIYGYTF. The CDR3 DNA follows: TGTGCCAGCAGCTCCCCCCGTGCAGTGATTTATGGCTACACCTTC.

The V gene is TRBV7-3, the J gene TRBJ1-5; TRBD1 is a possible D gene (5 bases). There are 15 residues in the CDR3. Germline CDR1 SGHTA, CDR2 FQGTGA. V lost 5 bases and J 5 bases, leaving 16 bases between the germline ends. In DNA form, the CDR3 reads TGTGCCAGCAGCCACGGACCGGGGGTGGATCAGCCCCAGCATTTT. It specifies CASSHGPGVDQPQHF.

V gene TRBV15 combines with J gene TRBJ1-5, with TRBD1 as a possible D gene (5 bases). Germline V gives CDR1 LNHNV, CDR2 YYDKDF (reference sequence). Trimming removed 1 base from V and 7 bases from J, with 8 bases in between. CDR3 size: 13 residues. The CDR3 DNA sequence: TGTGCCACCAGCAGAGCAGGACAACAGCCCCAGCATTTT. Translating gives CATSRAGQQPQHF.

J is TRBJ2-2 and V is TRBV4-2, with 7 bases matching TRBD1. Germline V gene sequence: CDR1 LGHNA, CDR2 YNFKEQ. The CDR3 contains 16 residues. J gave up 2 bases and V 0 bases, and 3 bases lay outside the gene matches. The CDR3 reads CASSQETGFNTGELFF. DNA for the CDR3: TGTGCCAGCAGCCAAGAGACAGGGTTCAACACCGGGGAGCTGTTTTTT.

This clone was seen only once. This chain uses TRBV30 with TRBJ1-2; 10 positions match TRBD1. After removal of 3 bases from V and 4 bases from J, the junction contained 5 bases not matched to a gene. The CDR3 has 14 residues. Germline V gene lookup returns CDR1 GTSNPN and CDR2 SVGIG (reference sequence). CDR3 sequence: CAWSGTGVGYGYTF. CDR3 bases: TGTGCCTGGAGCGGGACAGGGGTCGGCTATGGCTACACCTTC.

This chain uses TRBV28 with TRBJ2-7; a weak D match, TRBD1 (5 bases). The CDR3 has 13 amino acids. Per germline, CDR1 MDHEN and CDR2 SYDVKM. V was cut by 5 bases and J by 8 bases, with 16 bases left in between. The CDR3 is CASSPQPGFQQYF. CDR3 nucleotide sequence: TGTGCCAGCAGTCCCCAACCAGGGTTTCAGCAGTACTTC.

CDR3 sequence reads: CAWSGKQGPNQPQHF. CDR3 in DNA: TGTGCCTGGAGTGGAAAACAGGGCCCCAATCAGCCCCAGCATTTT. This chain uses TRBV30 with TRBJ1-5, with a weak D call TRBD1 (6 bases). Trimming stripped 1 base from V and 3 bases from J, with 13 bases between. CDR3 size: 15 residues. Germline values: CDR1 GTSNPN, CDR2 SVGIG (reference sequence).

The chain links TRBV6-1 to TRBJ2-7; tentatively, D is TRBD2 (5 bases). Germline CDR1 and CDR2: MNHNS and SASEGT. The CDR3 is 13 residues long. The V and J ends lost 2 bases and 3 bases respectively, with 8 bases between them. CDR3 DNA sequence: TGTGCCAGCAGTGAACATCGGGGCTACGAGCAGTACTTC. This gives the protein CASSEHRGYEQYF.

This chain links TRBV9 with TRBJ1-2, with 10 bases aligning to TRBD1. Germline loops: CDR1 SGDLS, CDR2 YYNGEE. With 8 bases clipped from V and 6 bases from J, the junction kept 10 bases outside the gene matches. The CDR3 runs to 14 residues. The CDR3 protein is CASSRGQGENGYTF. The CDR3 DNA sequence: TGTGCCAGTTCGAGAGGACAGGGGGAGAATGGCTACACCTTC.

Worth noting for this clone: One end of the junction is discordant with germline, which a read error may explain. CDR3 nucleotide sequence: TGTGCCAGCAGCTCCGGGACAGGAAACAACTTC. Translation: CASSSGTGNNF. The V gene is TRBV6-6, the J gene TRBJ1-2; 8 bases are a match to TRBD1. Germline CDR1 and CDR2: MNHNY and SVGAGI (reference sequence). The CDR3 is 11 residues long.

V gene TRBV5-1 combines with J gene TRBJ2-1, with 9 bases matching TRBD2. The CDR3 spans 15 residues. Per the germline V gene, CDR1 is SGHRS and CDR2 is YFSETQ. V gave up 4 bases and J gave up 7 bases; unmatched junction bases: 9. CDR3 protein: CASSTLAGVGNEQFF. The CDR3 DNA reads TGCGCCAGCAGCACTTTAGCGGGAGTGGGGAATGAGCAGTTCTTC. Full variable domain (outside the CDR3, taken from reference TRBV5-1 and TRBJ2-1): KAGVTQTPRYLIKTRGQQVTLSCSPISGHRSVSWYQQTPGQGLQFLFEYFSETQRNKGNFPGRFSGRQFSNSRSEMNVSTLELGDSALYLCASSTLAGVGNEQFFGPGTRLTVL.

The chain links TRBV7-9 to TRBJ2-7; D perhaps matches TRBD1 (7 bases). Germline V gives CDR1 SEHNR, CDR2 FQNEAQ (reference sequence). The CDR3 runs 15 residues. V gave up 2 bases and J gave up 1 base, with 12 bases separating them. CDR3: CASSLLQGGSYEQYF. CDR3 DNA: TGTGCCAGCAGCTTACTCCAGGGGGGATCCTACGAGCAGTACTTC.

The chain uses TRBV5-6 and TRBJ1-2, with a weak D call TRBD1 (5 bases). The CDR3 is 17 residues long. The V and J ends lost 3 bases and 3 bases respectively, with 21 bases between them. Per the germline V gene, CDR1 is SGHDT and CDR2 is YYEEEE. The CDR3 sequence: CASSSPGGGGNYYGYTF. The CDR3 nucleotides read TGTGCCAGCAGCTCCCCCGGTGGGGGAGGGAACTACTATGGCTACACCTTC.

J is TRBJ1-1 and V is TRBV7-9, with 12 bases fitting TRBD1. The CDR3 has 16 residues. Germline CDR1 SEHNR, CDR2 FQNEAQ (reference sequence). The junction had 11 bases not matched to a gene; V was cut back by 2 bases and J by 10 bases. CDR3 nucleotides: TGTGCCAGCAGCTTAATATTGGGACAGGGGGCAGTTCGAGCTTTCTTT. Translation gives CASSLILGQGAVRAFF.

This chain connects TRBV6-6 to TRBJ2-1, with D perhaps TRBD1 (6 bases). CDR3 length: 13 residues. The germline V gene has CDR1 MNHNY and CDR2 SVGAGI (reference sequence). With 3 bases removed from V and 4 bases from J, the gap between germline ends came to 7 bases. CDR3 sequence reads: CASSYTGYNEQFF. CDR3 nucleotide sequence: TGTGCCAGCAGTTATACAGGGTACAATGAGCAGTTCTTC.

In this sample, this clone turned up once. The V gene is TRBV21-1, the J gene TRBJ1-2; the table's TRBD1 call for D was not verified on the DNA. TRBV21-1 is designated a pseudogene. The length of the CDR3 is 14 residues. In nucleotides, the CDR3 is TGTGCCAGGCCAGGGCTTTTCGGTAACTATGGCTACACCTTC. Translation: CARPGLFGNYGYTF.

In this sample, this clone turned up a few times. Without the conserved terminal phenylalanine or tryptophan, this CDR3 likely stems from a read error. The DNA is left out, because the CDR3 cannot be placed on it with certainty; the CDR3 is given as TCRdb lists it. The chain employs TRBV7-9 and TRBJ2-7; the D call of TRBD2 is as the table states it, not checked on the DNA. Termini included, the CDR3 measures 11 amino acids. The germline CDR1 and CDR2 sequences are SEHNR and FQNEAQ (reference sequence). This CDR3 is CASSSGGLSAI.

In DNA form, the CDR3 reads TGTGCCAGCTCACCAATGAGACAGGGGGGCGACGAGCAGTACTTC. Translated: CASSPMRQGGDEQYF. The chain recombines TRBV18 with TRBJ2-7; 9 bases match TRBD1. The CDR3 totals 15 residues. CDR1 is KGHSH and CDR2 is LQKENI in the germline V gene. V was pared by 2 bases and J by 5 bases, with 7 bases of the junction left unmatched.

The rearrangement links TRBV28 to TRBJ1-6; TRBD1 is a possible D gene (5 bases). Germline CDR1 is MDHEN and CDR2 is SYDVKM. V was shortened by 3 bases and J by 6 bases, with 6 bases between the two germline ends. This CDR3 has 13 amino acids. CDR3 in DNA: TGTGCCAGCAGTTTCGGGGGTAATTCACCCCTCCACTTT. Protein product: CASSFGGNSPLHF. Variable domain in full (rest from reference TRBV28 and TRBJ1-6): DVKVTQSSRYLVKRTGEKVFLECVQDMDHENMFWYRQDPGLGLRLIYFSYDVKMKEKGDIPEGYSVSREKKERFSLILESASTNQTSMYLCASSFGGNSPLHFGNGTRLTVT.

Details on this clone: The same CDR3 is also encoded by other DNA sequences in this sample. This chain joins TRBV5-1 and TRBJ2-7, with D perhaps matching TRBD1 (6 bases). CDR1 is SGHRS and CDR2 is YFSETQ in the germline V gene. This CDR3 is built from 14 residues. Trimming removed 0 bases at V and 0 bases at J, with 7 bases between. The CDR3 nucleotides are TGCGCCAGCAGCTTGGGGACAGTCTCCTACGAGCAGTACTTC. Its protein product is CASSLGTVSYEQYF.

CDR3 residues: CASSKLVMSETQYF. CDR3 sequence (DNA): TGCGCCAGCAGTAAGCTAGTAATGTCGGAGACCCAGTACTTC. The gene calls are TRBV10-2 and TRBJ2-5; D remains unclear. V was trimmed by 5 bases and J by 5 bases, leaving 15 bases between them. The CDR3 length is 14 residues. From germline, CDR1 is WSHSY and CDR2 SAAADI.

The V call is TRBV7-2, the J call TRBJ1-6; 8 bases are a match to TRBD1. This CDR3 has 14 residues. Germline assignment: CDR1 SGHTA and CDR2 FQGNSA. After removal of 5 bases from V and 11 bases from J, the junction contained 8 bases not matched to a gene. The CDR3 DNA sequence: TGTGCCAGCAGCAGCAGGGGGCGAGCGGCACCCCTCCACTTT. The encoded protein is CASSSRGRAAPLHF.

V and J are TRBV7-9 and TRBJ1-5; TRBD1 matches 7 bases. The germline V gene encodes CDR1 SEHNR and CDR2 FQNEAQ (reference sequence). V was pared by 1 base and J by 0 bases, with 6 bases of the junction left unmatched. CDR3 length: 17 residues. As DNA, the CDR3 is TGTGCCAGCAGCTTAGGGACAGGACATTATAGCAATCAGCCCCAGCATTTT. Residues: CASSLGTGHYSNQPQHF.

The V and J genes are TRBV10-1 and TRBJ2-2; D not certain. V shed 6 bases and J shed 0 bases, with 8 bases lying between them. The CDR3 runs 14 residues. In germline, CDR1 is WNHNN, CDR2 SYGVQD (reference sequence). This CDR3 is CASRELANTGELFF. CDR3 nucleotide sequence: TGCGCCAGCAGGGAGCTCGCGAACACCGGGGAGCTGTTTTTT.

The rearrangement joins TRBV11-2 to TRBJ1-1; D is unresolved. CDR3 length: 14 amino acids. Looked up from germline, CDR1 is SGHAT and CDR2 is FQNNGV. V was trimmed by 2 bases and J by 2 bases, leaving 9 bases between them. Here the CDR3 reads CASSLFRQNTEAFF. Written as DNA, the CDR3 is TGTGCCAGCAGCTTATTTCGACAAAACACTGAAGCTTTCTTT.

The CDR3 here is CASSWTSTDTQYF. Here the CDR3 DNA reads TGTGCCAGCAGCTGGACTAGCACAGATACGCAGTATTTT. This chain uses TRBV5-4 with TRBJ2-3, with a possible D match to TRBD2 (5 bases). CDR3 length: 13 amino acids. With 3 bases removed from V and 0 bases from J, the gap between germline ends came to 5 bases. CDR1 and CDR2 from the germline V gene are SGHNT and YYREEE (reference sequence).

The chain combines TRBV5-1 with TRBJ1-2, with D maybe TRBD1 (6 bases). The CDR3 consists of 14 residues. The V gene lost 4 bases and the J gene lost 4 bases, with 14 bases spanning the gap. Per the germline V gene, CDR1 is SGHRS and CDR2 is YFSETQ. The CDR3 region has the DNA TGCGCCAGCAGCCTGGGGGCAGGTTCCTATGGCTACACCTTC. This translates into CASSLGAGSYGYTF.